This TCR beta chain was recorded in a study of cytomegalovirus exposure and HLA in healthy donors. At the level of the study: Later, an analysis reported that the approximately 120 validation repertoires had used the same platform as the approximately 660 first-cohort repertoires. Study observations and caveats: The study recorded 164 TCR beta chains that were cytomegalovirus-associated. For cytomegalovirus status, the classifier reportedly gave diagnoses with high specificity and sensitivity.

Details on this clone: What it binds is not known.

Here immunoSEQ multiplex PCR was the method, and the copy in TCRdb shows in-frame clones only, minus some. The sample includes around 190,000 clones, 86% of them seen just once. Germline CDR1 reads WNHNN; CDR2 reads SYGVQD (reference sequence). The length of the CDR3 is 15 residues. Germline trimming cut 9 bases from V and 1 base from J; bases unmatched to any gene: 6. The sample comprised PBMCs. The clonotype was recovered from a young man in good health and CMV-seropositive. The chain couples TRBV10-1 to TRBJ1-5; 10 bases are a match to TRBD1. CDR3 in DNA: TGCGCCAGGAGACAGGGGGCCTACAGCAATCAGCCCCAGCATTTT. This translates into CARRQGAYSNQPQHF.